This T cell receptor (beta chain) was sequenced during a study of control samples from healthy donors and cancer patients (TCRdb year 2020). The germline V gene specifies SGHRS as CDR1 and YFSETQ as CDR2. The CDR3 measures 15 amino acids from cysteine to phenylalanine. Just CDR3 DNA is preserved here, 45 bases in frame from base 1. Trimming removed 5 bases from V and 7 bases from J, leaving 18 bases between the germline ends. The method was the immunoSEQ multiplex PCR assay. Held by TCRdb, this immuneACCESS table contains in-frame sequences only and omits some clones. Under half of the omission traces to an unresolved V gene where checked; the cause of the rest is unknown. The sample yields some 96,000 clones; about 88% were counted once. The ten largest clones take up over 15% of the sample. Note on this clone: What antigen it recognizes has not been identified. One base away there is no much larger clone; base qualities are not given.

The V and J segments used are TRBV5-1 and TRBJ1-4; the best D guess is TRBD1, with 5 bases matching. Sequencing used blood. The sequence derives from a woman aged 45 to 65 in good health. The DNA reads TGCGCCAGCAGAAGCACAGGACTGGCTTTTGAAAAACTGTTTTTT. The translation is CASRSTGLAFEKLFF.